This TCR beta chain was recovered during a study of molecular identifiers for immune sequencing clone quantification. Study context: Replicate experiments divided RNA from 20,000 or 100,000 naive CD8 cells into five parts and sequenced four.

This clonotype was counted at least ten times. The length of the CDR3 is 15 residues. Between the trimmed V and J ends, which lost 3 bases and 3 bases, there was a span of 18 bases. CDR1 GTSNPN and CDR2 SVGIG come from the germline V gene (reference sequence). TCRdb re-called the PCR reads through MiXCR, storing one row per CDR3 protein. The sample holds 40,000 to 45,000 distinct CDR3 sequences, over 15% seen once. The rearrangement uses TRBV30 and TRBJ2-7; possible D gene TRBD2, 7 bases. This receptor was identified in a human donor in good health. Some libraries in this study had Jurkat cell RNA spiked in. Sequenced sample: naive CD8+ T cells from blood, with Jurkat cell RNA spiked in. The subset denotes: FACS-sorted CD8+CD4-CCR7+CD45RA+ naive T cells. The CDR3 region has the DNA TGTGCCTGGAGCTCAAAGGGAGGGGGGTTCTACGAGCAGTACTTC. Translation gives CAWSSKGGGFYEQYF. Full variable domain (rest looked up from reference TRBV30 and TRBJ2-7): SQTIHQWPATLVQPVGSPLSLECTVEGTSNPNLYWYRQAAGRGLQLLFYSVGIGQISSEVPQNLSASRPQDRQFILSSKKLLLSDSGFYLCAWSSKGGGFYEQYFGPGTRLTVT.